This T cell receptor (beta chain) derives from a study of vaccination effects on CD4 cells after COVID-19. The assay was immunoSEQ multiplex PCR, and TCRdb's table has in-frame clones only and misses some. The sample shows about 22,000 clones, around 72% of them seen only once. Findings and caveats of the study: Convalescent patients numbered few in the study; early post-infection timepoints were missing entirely.

Note on this clone: Its antigen is as yet unknown.

This CDR3 comprises 14 residues. CDR1 and CDR2 (germline): SGHRS, YFSETQ. J lost 0 bases, V lost 9 bases, and 7 bases had no gene match. Expansion with viral peptide pools was applied to antigen-specific CD4+ T cells by the ViraFEST assay prior to sequencing. Culture proceeded for more than 8 days, and CD4+ T cells were then isolated. IL-2 medium supplanted half the medium on days 3 and 7. The receptor was derived from a human donor who received a COVID-19 vaccine. Sequences were derived from CD4+ T cells from PBMCs cultured with HCoV-229E spike peptides, sampled before COVID-19 vaccination. The rearrangement links TRBV5-1 to TRBJ1-1, with 8 bases identical to TRBD1. The DNA for the CDR3 is TGCGCCACAGCACAGGGGGGCATGAACACTGAAGCTTTCTTT. Amino acids: CATAQGGMNTEAFF. The full variable domain, completed using reference TRBV5-1 and TRBJ1-1, is KAGVTQTPRYLIKTRGQQVTLSCSPISGHRSVSWYQQTPGQGLQFLFEYFSETQRNKGNFPGRFSGRQFSNSRSEMNVSTLELGDSALYLCATAQGGMNTEAFFGQGTRLTVV.